These 15 T cell receptor beta chains share one sample of origin, sequenced in a study of T cell responses to AZD1222 COVID-19 vaccine (dated by TCRdb to the early 2020s). Reading the label with the study, this specimen's time point is: baseline before first vaccination. Library preparation was by the immunoSEQ multiplex PCR assay. In its TCRdb copy, this immuneACCESS table keeps in-frame sequences only and misses some clones. Where compared with another copy, unresolved V genes explain less than half of these, and the others have no known cause. In this sample the table shows fewer than 150,000 clones, about 93% of which occur a single time. Around 5% of the sample is taken by the ten largest. The sequencing here drew on peripheral blood, taken on day 0 of AZD1222 vaccination. All receptors derive from an adult in good health.

This clone appeared a few times. CDR3 coding DNA: TGCGCCAGCAGCCAAAGGGTTCTGTCCTCTGGAAACACCATATATTTT. This translates into CASSQRVLSSGNTIYF. The rearrangement links TRBV4-1 to TRBJ1-3, with unresolved D. Germline V gene data show CDR1 as MGHRA and CDR2 as YSYEKL. The CDR3 sequence is 16 residues long. V lost 2 bases and J lost 0, with 11 bases in between.

The gene calls are TRBV6-5 and TRBJ2-1; D remains unclear. This CDR3 region has 14 residues. V was trimmed by 0 bases and J by 5 bases, leaving 8 bases between them. From germline, CDR1 is MNHEY and CDR2 SVGAGI. CDR3 residues: CASSYSIANNEQFF. The CDR3 DNA is TGTGCCAGCAGTTACTCGATAGCTAACAATGAGCAGTTCTTC.

The chain employs TRBV3-1 (or the pseudogene TRBV3-2) and TRBJ1-3; D possibly corresponds to TRBD1 (6 bases). Trimming shortened V by 4 bases and J by 0 bases, and 10 bases separated the two germline ends. CDR1 and CDR2 (germline): LGHDT, YNNKEL (reference sequence). The CDR3 covers 15 residues. The CDR3 DNA follows: TGTGCCAGCAGCCGACAGGTTACCTCTGGAAACACCATATATTTT. This translates into CASSRQVTSGNTIYF.

The rearrangement links TRBV4-1 to TRBJ2-7; the match to TRBD1 covers 7 bases. The germline gives CDR1 MGHRA, CDR2 YSYEKL. V dropped 1 base and J dropped 6; count of bases not matched to a gene: 12. This CDR3 is 16 amino acids long. The DNA of the CDR3 is TGCGCCAGCAGCCAAGCACCGACAGGGCCCAGACCCGAGCAGTACTTC. This codes for CASSQAPTGPRPEQYF.

A note on this clone: The germline gene is not matched at one end of the junction; a read error may be the cause. V and J are TRBV4-1 and TRBJ2-5; possibly TRBD1 or TRBD2 for D (5 bases each). CDR3 length: 14 amino acids. Per the germline V gene, CDR1 is MGHRA and CDR2 is YSYEKL. As DNA, the CDR3 is TGCGCCAGCAGTCAAGTTGAGGGGCGGGAGACCCAGTACTTC. It is translated as CASSQVEGRETQYF.

This clone was observed a handful of times. The rearrangement joins TRBV5-6 to TRBJ2-2; 10 bases are shared with TRBD1. The V gene's germline CDR1 is SGHDT and CDR2 YYEEEE. This CDR3 contains 15 residues. The ends lost 5 bases at V and 7 bases at J; junction bases unmatched: 8. The CDR3 region is CASRAGQGLGGELFF. In DNA form, the CDR3 reads TGTGCCAGCAGGGCGGGACAGGGGCTCGGCGGGGAGCTGTTTTTT.

The rearrangement uses TRBV27 and TRBJ2-7; a possible D gene is TRBD2 (5 bases). Germline V gene lookup returns CDR1 MNHEY and CDR2 SMNVEV (reference sequence). This CDR3 region has 16 residues. Trimming cost V 2 bases and J 2 bases, with 16 bases left between them. The CDR3 region is CASSLRGRGFTYEQYF. The DNA for the CDR3 is TGTGCCAGCAGTTTACGCGGACGCGGGTTTACCTACGAGCAGTACTTC.

The chain links TRBV18 to TRBJ2-2, with 7 bases aligning to TRBD1. After removal of 2 bases from V and 4 bases from J, the junction contained 4 bases not matched to a gene. The CDR3 sequence is 15 residues long. CDR1 is KGHSH, CDR2 LQKENI, per germline. CDR3 protein: CASSPSTGATGELFF. The CDR3 DNA sequence: TGTGCCAGCTCACCATCTACAGGGGCCACCGGGGAGCTGTTTTTT.

The chain uses TRBV19 and TRBJ2-7; 9 bases are shared with TRBD2. The V gene's germline CDR1 is LNHDA and CDR2 SQIVND (reference sequence). V was pared by 3 bases and J by 2 bases, with 8 bases of the junction left unmatched. This CDR3 comprises 16 residues. The CDR3 loop is CASSIVQASGTYEQYF. As DNA, the CDR3 is TGTGCCAGTAGTATTGTCCAGGCTAGCGGGACCTACGAGCAGTACTTC.

The rearrangement joins TRBV5-5 to TRBJ1-5; D is unclear. This CDR3 contains 13 residues. Germline-derived CDR1 and CDR2 are SGHKS and YYEKEE (reference sequence). The V end was cut by 2 bases, the J end by 6 bases, with 9 bases between. This CDR3 reads CASSFQSGQPQHF. CDR3 nucleotide sequence: TGTGCCAGCAGCTTTCAGTCAGGTCAGCCCCAGCATTTT.

The rearrangement links TRBV9 to TRBJ2-1, with 9 bases identical to TRBD1. Trimming took 4 bases from V and 3 from J; bases not matched to a gene: 11. The germline V gene encodes CDR1 SGDLS and CDR2 YYNGEE. This CDR3 contains 17 residues. CDR3 sequence (DNA): TGTGCCAGCAGCACTGGGGCGGGACAGGGCGTCTACAATGAGCAGTTCTTC. Protein sequence: CASSTGAGQGVYNEQFF.

The rearrangement links TRBV3-1 (or the pseudogene TRBV3-2) to TRBJ2-7; no clear D. The CDR3 runs to 11 residues. The V and J ends lost 2 bases and 5 bases respectively, with 4 bases between them. CDR1 and CDR2 from the germline V gene are LGHDT and YNNKEL (reference sequence). DNA for the CDR3: TGTGCCAGCAGCCAAATCCACGAGCAGTACTTC. Translating gives CASSQIHEQYF.

This CDR3 is CASRQEPYNSPLHF. The CDR3 nucleotides read TGTGCCAGCCGACAGGAACCCTATAATTCACCCCTCCACTTT. This rearrangement joins TRBV19 to TRBJ1-6, with a weak D call TRBD1 (6 bases). CDR1 and CDR2 from the germline V gene are LNHDA and SQIVND (reference sequence). The V end lost 9 bases, the J end lost 2 bases, and 11 bases lay between the germline ends. The CDR3 contains 14 residues.

The chain has TRBV20-1 and TRBJ1-2, with a possible D match to TRBD1 (5 bases). From germline, CDR1 is DFQATT and CDR2 SNEGSKA (reference sequence). The CDR3 has 13 residues. V gave up 3 bases and J gave up 6 bases, with 14 bases separating them. CDR3 in DNA: TGCAGTGCTAGTTCGCCAGCGGGACATGGCTACACCTTC. Translating gives CSASSPAGHGYTF.

The CDR3 nucleotides are TGCGCCAGCAGCTTGGTGTCCGGGACTAGAAATGAGCAGTTCTTC. It codes for CASSLVSGTRNEQFF. The V call is TRBV5-1, the J call TRBJ2-1; 8 nucleotides agree with TRBD2. The ends lost 0 bases at V and 7 bases at J; junction bases unmatched: 6. Germline V lookup: CDR1 SGHRS, CDR2 YFSETQ. CDR3 length equals 15 residues.